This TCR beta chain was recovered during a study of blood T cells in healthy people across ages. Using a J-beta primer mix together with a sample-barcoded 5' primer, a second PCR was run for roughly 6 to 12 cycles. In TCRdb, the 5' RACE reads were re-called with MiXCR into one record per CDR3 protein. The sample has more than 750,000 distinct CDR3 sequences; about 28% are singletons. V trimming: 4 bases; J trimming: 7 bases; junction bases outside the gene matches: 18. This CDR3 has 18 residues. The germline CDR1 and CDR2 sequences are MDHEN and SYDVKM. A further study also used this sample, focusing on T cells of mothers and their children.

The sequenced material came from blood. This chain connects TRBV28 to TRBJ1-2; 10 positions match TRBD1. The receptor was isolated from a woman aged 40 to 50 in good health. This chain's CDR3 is CASSSAHGTGALRRGYTF. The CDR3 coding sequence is TGTGCCAGCAGTTCCGCCCACGGGACAGGGGCCCTCCGCCGTGGCTACACCTTC.